The clone carrying this T cell receptor beta chain was observed a single time. Antigen unknown. This entry is derived from a study of OX40 agonist ivuxolimab in advanced cancers. Trimming cost V 4 bases and J 3 bases; bases outside gene matches: 9. CDR3 length equals 16 residues. Germline assignment: CDR1 SGHTA and CDR2 FQGNSA. TCRdb keeps only in-frame clones here, not all; method: immunoSEQ multiplex PCR. The profile shows 70,000 to 75,000 clones, 88% of them singletons. Notes on the study in general: Not determined was the antigen specificity of the expanded peripheral T cells. In general, CD8+ T cells held more expanded clones than CD4+ did, on average.

The rearrangement links TRBV7-2 to TRBJ2-7, with 10 bases identical to TRBD2. The TCR sequence derives from an adult with an advanced solid tumor such as melanoma, head and neck, liver or kidney cancer. The sequencing used CD4+ or CD8+ T cells sorted from blood, collected in a trial of the OX40 agonist ivuxolimab. The CDR3 loop is CASSSPGAGGNYEQYF. In nucleotides, the CDR3 is TGTGCCAGCAGCTCCCCGGGAGCGGGGGGGAACTACGAGCAGTACTTC.